This entry lists 20 T cell receptor beta chains sequenced from one sample in a study of somatic mutations in cytotoxic T cells in rheumatoid arthritis. The protocol was immunoSEQ multiplex PCR, while the TCRdb copy is restricted to in-frame clones and leaves out a portion. The table has about 13,000 clones, about 77% seen once; the top ten hold around a fifth. The sequencing input was CD8+ T cells sorted from blood. The source of these receptors is an adult with rheumatoid arthritis.

This clone was seen just once. The chain carries TRBV30 and TRBJ2-7; perhaps TRBD2 as D (6 bases). The length of the CDR3 is 13 residues. Germline CDR1 reads GTSNPN; CDR2 reads SVGIG (reference sequence). With 2 bases removed from V and 3 bases from J, the gap between germline ends came to 11 bases. CDR3 nucleotide sequence: TGTGCCTGGAGTAGCGGGTTCGTCTACGAGCAGTACTTC. Translated, it gives CAWSSGFVYEQYF.

This clone was recorded a few times. V usage is TRBV7-9 and J usage is TRBJ2-7, with a weak D call TRBD1 (6 bases). The length of the CDR3 is 16 residues. CDR1 and CDR2 from the germline V gene are SEHNR and FQNEAQ (reference sequence). Trimming removed 4 bases from V and 0 bases from J, with 16 bases in between. The CDR3 nucleotides read TGTGCCAGCAGCTCGAACGGGGACAAGAGCTCCTACGAGCAGTACTTC. Protein sequence: CASSSNGDKSSYEQYF. Full variable domain (rest looked up from reference TRBV7-9 and TRBJ2-7): DTGVSQNPRHKITKRGQNVTFRCDPISEHNRLYWYRQTLGQGPEFLTYFQNEAQLEKSRLLSDRFSAERPKGSFSTLEIQRTEQGDSAMYLCASSSNGDKSSYEQYFGPGTRLTVT.

V and J are TRBV27 and TRBJ1-5; D perhaps matches TRBD1 (6 bases). Germline CDR1 and CDR2: MNHEY and SMNVEV (reference sequence). V lost 6 bases and J 0 bases, leaving 6 bases between the germline ends. There are 13 residues in the CDR3. The CDR3 bases are TGTGCCAGCAGAGGGGGTAGCAATCAGCCCCAGCATTTT. Its protein product is CASRGGSNQPQHF.

This clone has more than one count but fewer than ten. The CDR3 protein is CASSLTGILHEQYF. The CDR3 region has the DNA TGTGCCAGTAGCCTAACAGGGATCCTCCACGAGCAGTACTTC. The V gene is TRBV19, the J gene TRBJ2-7; TRBD1 is a possible D gene (6 bases). V was pared by 6 bases and J by 5 bases, with 17 bases between. CDR3 size: 14 residues. The germline V gene encodes CDR1 LNHDA and CDR2 SQIVND (reference sequence).

The J gene is TRBJ2-7, the V gene TRBV7-8, with unresolved D. Trimming pared 4 bases from V and 0 bases from J, leaving 13 bases between. The germline V gene has CDR1 SGHVS and CDR2 FQNEAQ. This CDR3 has 15 residues. CDR3 sequence reads: CASSYSARSSYEQYF. The CDR3 bases are TGTGCCAGCAGCTATTCGGCGCGAAGCTCCTACGAGCAGTACTTC.

V gene TRBV27 combines with J gene TRBJ2-1; D remains unclear. V was trimmed by 4 bases and J by 6 bases, leaving 13 bases between them. This CDR3 has 14 amino acids. Germline CDR1 reads MNHEY; CDR2 reads SMNVEV (reference sequence). CDR3 region: CASSSTAVINEQFF. CDR3 nucleotide sequence: TGTGCCAGCAGTTCTACGGCGGTCATCAATGAGCAGTTCTTC.

The rearrangement joins TRBV4-1 to TRBJ2-7; no clear D gene. Looked up from germline, CDR1 is MGHRA and CDR2 is YSYEKL. This CDR3 spans 13 amino acids. V lost 1 base and J 2 bases, leaving 6 bases between the germline ends. CDR3 sequence reads: CASSQGRTYEQYF. CDR3 nucleotides: TGCGCCAGCAGCCAAGGCCGAACCTACGAGCAGTACTTC.

The CDR3 region has the DNA TGTGCCAGCAGTGAAAAGAGGTGGACAGCCCCCCAGCATTTT. It translates to CASSEKRWTAPQHF. This chain links TRBV6-1 with TRBJ1-5; maybe TRBD1 (6 bases). The CDR3 extends over 14 amino acids. Germline V gene lookup returns CDR1 MNHNS and CDR2 SASEGT. V gave up 2 bases and J gave up 10 bases, with 15 bases separating them.

J is TRBJ1-2 and V is TRBV27, with 7 bases fitting TRBD1. Germline V gene sequence: CDR1 MNHEY, CDR2 SMNVEV (reference sequence). This CDR3 is built from 14 residues. After removal of 6 bases from V and 4 bases from J, the junction contained 8 bases not matched to a gene. CDR3 DNA: TGTGCCAGCAGCACAGGGGTAGGAGGCTATGGCTACACCTTC. Translated, it gives CASSTGVGGYGYTF.

This chain connects TRBV11-3 to TRBJ2-2; D is ambiguous. Germline CDR1 and CDR2: SGHNT and YENEEA. Trimming took off 4 bases at V and 5 bases at J, with 8 bases between the two ends. The CDR3 is made up of 13 amino acids. CDR3: CASSSLETGELFF. The CDR3 nucleotides are TGTGCCAGCAGCTCCCTGGAAACCGGGGAGCTGTTTTTT.

The J gene is TRBJ2-7, the V gene TRBV10-1; D may be TRBD1 or TRBD2 (5 bases each). This CDR3 spans 16 amino acids. Germline V lookup: CDR1 WNHNN, CDR2 SYGVQD (reference sequence). The V gene lost 3 bases and the J gene lost 6 bases, with 21 bases spanning the gap. As DNA, the CDR3 is TGCGCCAGCAGTGACCCCATCGCAGGGAGAGAACGCGAGCAGTACTTC. This gives the protein CASSDPIAGREREQYF.

V usage is TRBV6-1 and J usage is TRBJ2-5; possibly TRBD1 or TRBD2 for D (6 bases each). Trimming left V 0 bases short and J 6 bases short, with 17 bases between. Germline V gene sequence: CDR1 MNHNS, CDR2 SASEGT. The CDR3 covers 16 residues. CDR3: CASSEALIRGAKTQYF. CDR3 sequence (DNA): TGTGCCAGCAGTGAAGCCCTAATAAGGGGGGCGAAGACCCAGTACTTC.

The chain recombines TRBV27 with TRBJ2-7; TRBD2 aligns across 13 bases. The germline V gene has CDR1 MNHEY and CDR2 SMNVEV (reference sequence). J gave up 6 bases and V 7 bases, and 15 bases lay outside the gene matches. The CDR3 sequence is 17 residues long. CDR3 DNA: TGTGCCAGCATTAGATTAGGACTAGCGGGAGATCCCGTCGAGCAGTACTTC. It is translated as CASIRLGLAGDPVEQYF.

This chain connects TRBV9 to TRBJ2-7; tentative D call: TRBD1 (6 bases). The CDR3 has 14 residues. V lost 3 bases, J lost 1 base, and 11 bases lay in between. CDR1 SGDLS and CDR2 YYNGEE come from the germline V gene. CDR3 sequence reads: CASSAKDSSYEQYF. CDR3 nucleotides: TGTGCCAGCAGCGCCAAGGACAGTTCCTACGAGCAGTACTTC.

V and J are TRBV6-1 and TRBJ2-7, with a weak D call TRBD1 (5 bases). V lost 2 bases to trimming and J lost 2 bases, with 10 bases between them. CDR1 is MNHNS, CDR2 SASEGT, per germline. The CDR3 totals 14 residues. CDR3 sequence: CASSEWQGPYEQYF. Here the CDR3 DNA reads TGTGCCAGCAGTGAATGGCAGGGCCCCTACGAGCAGTACTTC.

A few counts support this clone. This specimen includes other DNA sequences encoding the same CDR3. The CDR3 loop reads CASSGDITYEQYF. The DNA for the CDR3 is TGTGCCAGCAGCGGGGACATTACCTACGAGCAGTACTTC. The chain couples TRBV9 to TRBJ2-7; maybe TRBD1 (6 bases). The V end lost 3 bases, the J end lost 2 bases, and 9 bases lay between the germline ends. The germline V gene encodes CDR1 SGDLS and CDR2 YYNGEE. CDR3 size: 13 residues.

This rearrangement joins TRBV5-1 to TRBJ2-2; a weak D match, TRBD2 (5 bases). This CDR3 is 14 amino acids long. V shed 1 base and J shed 3 bases, with 7 bases lying between them. Germline CDR1 and CDR2: SGHRS and YFSETQ. This chain's CDR3 is CASSLSRDTGELFF. The CDR3, as DNA: TGCGCCAGCAGCTTGTCGCGGGACACCGGGGAGCTGTTTTTT.

About this clone itself: Distinct nucleotide sequences in the sample also encode this CDR3. The chain combines TRBV6-1 with TRBJ1-2; no clear D. Germline-derived CDR1 and CDR2 are MNHNS and SASEGT. This CDR3 comprises 14 residues. Trimming left V 0 bases short and J 3 bases short, with 8 bases between. The CDR3 loop reads CASSEAWWDYGYTF. The CDR3 nucleotides read TGTGCCAGCAGTGAAGCCTGGTGGGACTATGGCTACACCTTC.

The chain has TRBV28 and TRBJ1-3; 10 bases align to TRBD1. J lost 9 bases, V lost 3 bases, and 2 bases had no gene match. Germline V gene data show CDR1 as MDHEN and CDR2 as SYDVKM. The CDR3 is made up of 13 amino acids. The CDR3 sequence is CASSFRTGGTIYF. CDR3 coding DNA: TGTGCCAGCAGTTTCCGGACAGGGGGCACCATATATTTT.

This chain joins TRBV5-1 and TRBJ2-7; no clear D. Trimming pared 4 bases from V and 6 bases from J, leaving 20 bases between. This CDR3 is built from 15 residues. The germline gives CDR1 SGHRS, CDR2 YFSETQ. The CDR3 spells CASSHGPYLPSEQYF. The CDR3 bases are TGCGCCAGCAGCCACGGACCCTACCTACCTAGCGAGCAGTACTTC.